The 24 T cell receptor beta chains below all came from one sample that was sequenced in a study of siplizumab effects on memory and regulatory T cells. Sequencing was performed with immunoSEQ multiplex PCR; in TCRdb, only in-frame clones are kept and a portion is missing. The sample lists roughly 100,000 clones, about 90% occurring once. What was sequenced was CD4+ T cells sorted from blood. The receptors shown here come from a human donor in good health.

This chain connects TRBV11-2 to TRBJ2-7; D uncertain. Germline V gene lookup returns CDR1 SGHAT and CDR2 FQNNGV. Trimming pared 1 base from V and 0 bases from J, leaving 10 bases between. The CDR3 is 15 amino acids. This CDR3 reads CASSLGHVTSYEQYF. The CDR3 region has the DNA TGTGCCAGCAGCTTAGGACACGTCACCTCCTACGAGCAGTACTTC.

The CDR3 sequence is CASSLLLAGAYEQYF. DNA of the CDR3: TGCGCCAGCAGCTTGTTGCTAGCGGGAGCCTACGAGCAGTACTTC. The genes are TRBV5-1 and TRBJ2-7, with TRBD2 matching over 10 bases. Germline V gene sequence: CDR1 SGHRS, CDR2 YFSETQ. V lost 1 base to trimming and J lost 2 bases; unmatched junction nucleotides: 3. This CDR3 spans 15 amino acids.

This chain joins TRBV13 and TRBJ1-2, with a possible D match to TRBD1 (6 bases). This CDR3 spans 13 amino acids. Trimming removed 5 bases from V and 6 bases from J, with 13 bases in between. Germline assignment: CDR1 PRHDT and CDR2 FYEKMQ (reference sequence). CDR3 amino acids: CASSTLQGNGYTF. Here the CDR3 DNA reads TGTGCCAGCAGCACACTACAGGGAAATGGCTACACCTTC.

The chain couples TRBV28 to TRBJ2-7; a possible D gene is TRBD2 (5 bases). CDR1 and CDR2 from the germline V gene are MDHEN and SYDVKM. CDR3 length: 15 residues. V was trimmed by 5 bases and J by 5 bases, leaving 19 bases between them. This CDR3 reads CASSDYRWQADEQYF. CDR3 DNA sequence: TGTGCCAGCAGTGACTACCGATGGCAGGCCGACGAGCAGTACTTC.

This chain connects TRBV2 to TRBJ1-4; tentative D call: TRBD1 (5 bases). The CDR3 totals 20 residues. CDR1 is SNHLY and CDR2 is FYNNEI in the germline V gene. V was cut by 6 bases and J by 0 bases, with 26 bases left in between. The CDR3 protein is CASRPETHGRTRATNEKLFF. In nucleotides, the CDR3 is TGTGCCAGCAGACCTGAGACTCACGGAAGAACCAGGGCAACTAATGAAAAACTGTTTTTT.

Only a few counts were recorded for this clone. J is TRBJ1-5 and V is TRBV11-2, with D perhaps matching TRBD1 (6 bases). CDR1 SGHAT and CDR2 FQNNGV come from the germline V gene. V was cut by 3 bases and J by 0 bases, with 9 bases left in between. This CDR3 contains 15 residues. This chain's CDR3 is CASSLDSYSNQPQHF. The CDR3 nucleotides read TGTGCCAGCAGCTTGGACAGTTATAGCAATCAGCCCCAGCATTTT.

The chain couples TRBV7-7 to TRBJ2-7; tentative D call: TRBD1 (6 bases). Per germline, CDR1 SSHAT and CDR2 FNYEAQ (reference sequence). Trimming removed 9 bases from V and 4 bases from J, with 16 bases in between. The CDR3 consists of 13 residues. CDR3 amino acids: CASSRDTKYEQYF. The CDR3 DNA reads TGTGCCAGTAGCCGGGACACCAAATACGAGCAGTACTTC.

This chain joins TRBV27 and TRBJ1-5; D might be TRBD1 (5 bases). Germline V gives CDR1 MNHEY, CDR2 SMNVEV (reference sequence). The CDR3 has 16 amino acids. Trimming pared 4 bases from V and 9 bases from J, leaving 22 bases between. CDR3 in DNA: TGTGCCAGCAGTTACAGGACCCCTCCTCTGGGGTGGCCCCAGCATTTT. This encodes CASSYRTPPLGWPQHF.

CDR3 loop: CASSFSGSPHEQYF. The CDR3 DNA reads as TGTGCCAGCAGCTTCAGCGGGAGCCCCCACGAGCAGTACTTC. The chain combines TRBV7-2 with TRBJ2-7; 8 bases are a match to TRBD2. Germline loops: CDR1 SGHTA, CDR2 FQGNSA. V dropped 3 bases and J dropped 5; count of bases not matched to a gene: 6. The length of the CDR3 is 14 residues.

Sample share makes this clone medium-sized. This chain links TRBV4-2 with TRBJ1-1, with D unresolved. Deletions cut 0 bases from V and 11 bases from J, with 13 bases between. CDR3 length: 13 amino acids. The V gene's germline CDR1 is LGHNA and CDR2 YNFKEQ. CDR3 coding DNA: TGTGCCAGCAGCCAAGACAGAGACCGAGAGGCTTTCTTT. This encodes CASSQDRDREAFF.

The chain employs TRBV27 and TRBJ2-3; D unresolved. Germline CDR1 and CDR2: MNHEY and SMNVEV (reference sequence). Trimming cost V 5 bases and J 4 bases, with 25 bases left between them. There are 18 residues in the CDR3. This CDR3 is CASSPRVDAFLISDTQYF. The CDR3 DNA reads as TGTGCCAGCAGTCCCCGTGTAGACGCGTTTCTCATCTCAGATACGCAGTATTTT.

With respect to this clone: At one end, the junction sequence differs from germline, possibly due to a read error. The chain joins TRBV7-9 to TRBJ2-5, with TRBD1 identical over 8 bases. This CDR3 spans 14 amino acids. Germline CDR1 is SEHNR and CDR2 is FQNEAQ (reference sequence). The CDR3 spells CVSSLRQGQETQYF. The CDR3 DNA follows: TGTGTCAGCAGCCTAAGACAGGGGCAAGAGACCCAGTACTTC.

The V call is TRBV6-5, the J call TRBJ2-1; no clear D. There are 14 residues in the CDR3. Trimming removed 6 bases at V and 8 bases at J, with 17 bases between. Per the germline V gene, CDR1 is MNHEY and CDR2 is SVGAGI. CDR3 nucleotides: TGTGCCAGCAGGTTAACCGCGGCCTCGGATGAGCAGTTCTTC. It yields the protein CASRLTAASDEQFF.

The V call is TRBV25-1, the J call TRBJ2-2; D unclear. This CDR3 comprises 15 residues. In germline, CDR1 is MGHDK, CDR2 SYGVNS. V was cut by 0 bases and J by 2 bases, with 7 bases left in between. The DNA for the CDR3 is TGTGCCAGCAGTGAATACAGGATCAACACCGGGGAGCTGTTTTTT. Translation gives CASSEYRINTGELFF.

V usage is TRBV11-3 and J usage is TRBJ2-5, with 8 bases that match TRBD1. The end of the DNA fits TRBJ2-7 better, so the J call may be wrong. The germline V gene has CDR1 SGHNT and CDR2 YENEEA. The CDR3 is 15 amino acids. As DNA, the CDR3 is TGTGCCAGCAGCTTGGGTCAGGGGGCTTACCGCGAGCAGTACTTC. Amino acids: CASSLGQGAYREQYF.

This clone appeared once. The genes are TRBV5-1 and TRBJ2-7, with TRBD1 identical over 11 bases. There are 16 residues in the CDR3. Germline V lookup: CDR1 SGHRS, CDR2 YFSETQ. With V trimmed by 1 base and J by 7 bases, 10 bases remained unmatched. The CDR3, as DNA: TGCGCCAGCAGCTTGAAAGCGGGACAGGGGGTATCGGAGCAGTACTTC. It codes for CASSLKAGQGVSEQYF.

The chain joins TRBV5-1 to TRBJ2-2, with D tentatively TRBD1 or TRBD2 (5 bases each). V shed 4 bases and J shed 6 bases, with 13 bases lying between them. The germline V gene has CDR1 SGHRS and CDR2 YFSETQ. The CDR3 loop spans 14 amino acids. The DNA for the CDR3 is TGCGCCAGCAGCCTGACTGGGGGAGCCGGGGAGCTGTTTTTT. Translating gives CASSLTGGAGELFF.

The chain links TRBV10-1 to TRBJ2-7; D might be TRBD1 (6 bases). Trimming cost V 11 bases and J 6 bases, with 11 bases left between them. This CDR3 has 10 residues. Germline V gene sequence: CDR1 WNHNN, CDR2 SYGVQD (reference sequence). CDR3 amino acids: CAPGVGEQYF. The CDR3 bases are TGCGCCCCAGGGGTTGGCGAGCAGTACTTC.

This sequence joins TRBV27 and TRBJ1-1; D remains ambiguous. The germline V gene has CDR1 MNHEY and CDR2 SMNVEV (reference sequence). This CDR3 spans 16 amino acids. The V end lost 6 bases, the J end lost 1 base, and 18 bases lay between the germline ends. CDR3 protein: CASSIGYGRRNTEAFF. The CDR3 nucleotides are TGTGCCAGCAGCATTGGGTACGGACGGAGGAACACTGAAGCTTTCTTT.

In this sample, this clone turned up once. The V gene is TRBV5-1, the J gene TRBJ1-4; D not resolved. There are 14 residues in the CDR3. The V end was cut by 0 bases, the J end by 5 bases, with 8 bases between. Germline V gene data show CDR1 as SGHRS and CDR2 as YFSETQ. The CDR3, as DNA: TGCGCCAGCAGCTTGGACAGAACAAATGAAAAACTGTTTTTT. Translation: CASSLDRTNEKLFF.

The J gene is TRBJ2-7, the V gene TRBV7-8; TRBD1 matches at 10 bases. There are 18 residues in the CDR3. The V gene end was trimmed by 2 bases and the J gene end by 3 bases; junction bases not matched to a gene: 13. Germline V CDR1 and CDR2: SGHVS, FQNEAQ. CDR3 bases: TGTGCCAGCAGCTTATTCGGTAACACCGGGACAGGGGTCTACGAGCAGTACTTC. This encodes CASSLFGNTGTGVYEQYF.

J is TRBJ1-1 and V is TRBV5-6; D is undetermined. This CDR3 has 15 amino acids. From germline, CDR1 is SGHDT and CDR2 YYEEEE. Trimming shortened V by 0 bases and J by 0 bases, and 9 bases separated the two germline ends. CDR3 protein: CASSLEWRMNTEAFF. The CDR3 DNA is TGTGCCAGCAGCTTGGAGTGGCGCATGAACACTGAAGCTTTCTTT.

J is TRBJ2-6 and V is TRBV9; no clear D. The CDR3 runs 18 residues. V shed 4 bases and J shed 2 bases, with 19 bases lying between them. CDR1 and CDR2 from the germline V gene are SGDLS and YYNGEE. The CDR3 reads CASSPSPVGRTGANVLTF. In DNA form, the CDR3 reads TGTGCCAGCAGCCCAAGCCCCGTGGGCCGGACTGGGGCCAACGTCCTGACTTTC.

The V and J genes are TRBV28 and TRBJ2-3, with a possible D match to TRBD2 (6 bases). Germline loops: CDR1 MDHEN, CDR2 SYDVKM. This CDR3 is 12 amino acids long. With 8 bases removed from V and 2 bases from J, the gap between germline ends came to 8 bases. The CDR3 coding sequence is TGTGCCAGCCGGGAGACCACAGATACGCAGTATTTT. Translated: CASRETTDTQYF.